The 32 T cell receptor beta chains listed next were all sequenced from one sample in a study of T cell responses to AZD1222 COVID-19 vaccine. The table came from immunoSEQ multiplex PCR; TCRdb's copy has only in-frame clones and leaves some out. Of fewer than 120,000 clones in the sample, roughly 87% were seen once. Sample: peripheral blood, taken on day 0 of AZD1222 vaccination. The receptors derive from an adult in good health.

The chain links TRBV9 to TRBJ2-7, with 9 bases aligning to TRBD1. There are 15 residues in the CDR3. Trimming at V came to 2 bases and at J to 2 bases, leaving 5 bases not matched to a gene. In germline, CDR1 is SGDLS, CDR2 YYNGEE. CDR3 nucleotide sequence: TGTGCCAGCAGCGTTGACGGACAGGGGCCCTACGAGCAGTACTTC. Its translation is CASSVDGQGPYEQYF.

The V and J genes are TRBV6-5 and TRBJ2-1, with D possibly matching TRBD1 (6 bases). Trimming cost V 6 bases and J 5 bases, with 17 bases left between them. This CDR3 comprises 15 residues. The germline V gene encodes CDR1 MNHEY and CDR2 SVGAGI. The CDR3 DNA is TGTGCCAGCAGAAAGGACAGTGGGTCAAACAATGAGCAGTTCTTC. As protein: CASRKDSGSNNEQFF.

This clone was observed a single time. The chain combines TRBV29-1 with TRBJ1-3, with D perhaps TRBD1 (5 bases). The length of the CDR3 is 18 residues. The germline V and J ends were trimmed by 0 bases and 3 bases, with 21 bases remaining between them. The germline V gene has CDR1 SQVTM and CDR2 ANQGSEA. The CDR3 is CSVEDGGDGLGGGNTIYF. As DNA, the CDR3 is TGCAGCGTTGAAGATGGCGGGGACGGTCTCGGTGGTGGAAACACCATATATTTT. Based on the CDR3 plus reference TRBV29-1 and TRBJ1-3, the full variable domain is SAVISQKPSRDICQRGTSLTIQCQVDSQVTMMFWYRQQPGQSLTLIATANQGSEATYESGFVIDKFPISRPNLTFSTLTVSNMSPEDSSIYLCSVEDGGDGLGGGNTIYFGEGSWLTVV.

The J gene is TRBJ1-2, the V gene TRBV18; maybe TRBD1 (6 bases). V lost 2 bases and J 2 bases, leaving 6 bases between the germline ends. The CDR3 is 13 amino acids. Germline loops: CDR1 KGHSH, CDR2 LQKENI. The DNA of the CDR3 is TGTGCCAGCTCACCAACAGGGAACTATGGCTACACCTTC. Amino acid sequence: CASSPTGNYGYTF.

On this clone itself: Other DNA sequences within the sample encode an identical CDR3. The V call is TRBV5-1, the J call TRBJ1-6; the D is unclear. The CDR3 loop spans 13 amino acids. V dropped 4 bases and J dropped 3 bases, with 5 bases sitting between them. Per the germline V gene, CDR1 is SGHRS and CDR2 is YFSETQ. The CDR3 protein is CASSPDYNSPLHF. The DNA of the CDR3 is TGCGCCAGCAGCCCCGACTATAATTCACCCCTCCACTTT.

V usage is TRBV5-5 and J usage is TRBJ1-3; D uncertain. Germline CDR1 is SGHKS and CDR2 is YYEKEE (reference sequence). CDR3 length: 16 residues. Trimming cost V 4 bases and J 0 bases, with 14 bases left between them. Here the CDR3 DNA reads TGTGCCAGCAGCCCCTCCCCGTGGAGCTCTGGAAACACCATATATTTT. Its translation is CASSPSPWSSGNTIYF.

To note about this clone: The same CDR3 can be traced to other DNA sequences in this sample. The chain combines TRBV7-3 with TRBJ1-1; D possibly corresponds to TRBD1 (5 bases). Trimming took off 0 bases at V and 1 base at J, with 6 bases between the two ends. Germline CDR1 reads SGHTA; CDR2 reads FQGTGA. This CDR3 is built from 14 residues. CDR3 in amino acids: CASSLTRGNTEAFF. In DNA form, the CDR3 reads TGTGCCAGCAGCTTAACTAGGGGGAACACTGAAGCTTTCTTT.

The rearrangement links TRBV4-2 to TRBJ2-7; 8 bases align to TRBD2. V lost 5 bases and J lost 4; bases outside the gene matches: 10. This CDR3 has 15 residues. Per the germline V gene, CDR1 is LGHNA and CDR2 is YNFKEQ. The CDR3 protein is CASSEIPGLGYEQYF. In DNA, the CDR3 is TGTGCCAGCAGCGAAATTCCGGGACTAGGGTACGAGCAGTACTTC.

CDR3: CASKGGLGGESYEQYF. The CDR3 DNA sequence: TGTGCCAGCAAGGGGGGTTTAGGGGGAGAGTCCTACGAGCAGTACTTC. This chain links TRBV6-4 with TRBJ2-7, with D perhaps being TRBD1 or TRBD2 (6 bases each). V was shortened by 7 bases and J by 1 base, with 20 bases between the two germline ends. The CDR3 totals 16 residues. The V gene's germline CDR1 is MRHNA and CDR2 SNTAGT.

The chain couples TRBV7-3 to TRBJ2-1, with TRBD2 matching over 7 bases. Germline assignment: CDR1 SGHTA and CDR2 FQGTGA. With 4 bases clipped from V and 2 bases from J, the junction kept 5 bases outside the gene matches. The CDR3 covers 15 residues. The CDR3 DNA reads as TGTGCCAGCAGCTCCACCGGGACTACCTACAATGAGCAGTTCTTC. This encodes CASSSTGTTYNEQFF.

The rearrangement uses TRBV7-8 and TRBJ2-1, with D maybe TRBD1 (5 bases). Looked up from germline, CDR1 is SGHVS and CDR2 is FQNEAQ. Trimming cost V 4 bases and J 2 bases, with 12 bases left between them. The CDR3 totals 15 residues. CDR3 sequence reads: CASSSYRLAYNEQFF. DNA of the CDR3: TGTGCCAGCAGCTCATACAGGTTAGCCTACAATGAGCAGTTCTTC.

The sample holds one count of this clone. The CDR3 spells CASGKGDPGANVLTF. As DNA, the CDR3 is TGTGCTAGTGGTAAGGGGGACCCTGGGGCCAACGTCCTGACTTTC. The chain is built from TRBV12-5 and TRBJ2-6; possibly TRBD1 for D (6 bases). Germline CDR1 reads LGHNT; CDR2 reads FRNRAP. The CDR3 is 15 amino acids. V gave up 5 bases and J gave up 2 bases, with 10 bases separating them.

The gene calls are TRBV24-1 and TRBJ1-1, with D unresolved. This CDR3 has 13 residues. The germline V gene has CDR1 KGHDR and CDR2 SFDVKD. Trimming shortened V by 4 bases and J by 5 bases, and 10 bases separated the two germline ends. CDR3 DNA: TGTGCCACCAGTGACTCGCACTCAACTGAAGCTTTCTTT. It translates to CATSDSHSTEAFF.

This sequence joins TRBV19 and TRBJ2-7; 8 bases are shared with TRBD1. The CDR3 consists of 14 residues. Germline CDR1 reads LNHDA; CDR2 reads SQIVND (reference sequence). V gave up 6 bases and J gave up 5 bases; unmatched junction bases: 9. The CDR3 protein is CASSVQGDSHEQYF. The CDR3 DNA reads as TGTGCCAGTAGCGTACAGGGGGATAGCCACGAGCAGTACTTC.

This clone was counted a single time. The gene calls are TRBV9 and TRBJ1-3; 9 bases map to TRBD1. The V gene's germline CDR1 is SGDLS and CDR2 YYNGEE. The J segment lost 4 bases and the V segment lost 0 bases, leaving 5 bases of the junction unmatched. The CDR3 has 16 residues. CDR3 region: CASSVGVTGGGNTIYF. The CDR3 DNA reads TGTGCCAGCAGCGTAGGAGTCACAGGGGGCGGAAACACCATATATTTT. The variable domain in full, with the rest retrieved from reference TRBV9 and TRBJ1-3, is DSGVTQTPKHLITATGQRVTLRCSPRSGDLSVYWYQQSLDQGLQFLIQYYNGEERAKGNILERFSAQQFPDLHSELNLSSLELGDSALYFCASSVGVTGGGNTIYFGEGSWLTVV.

The chain uses TRBV28 and TRBJ1-4; D perhaps matches TRBD1 (6 bases). This CDR3 region has 16 residues. Deletions cut 2 bases from V and 6 bases from J, with 16 bases between. The V gene's germline CDR1 is MDHEN and CDR2 SYDVKM. This CDR3 reads CASSLGSSRGHEKLFF. The CDR3 coding sequence is TGTGCCAGCAGTTTAGGCTCGTCCAGGGGCCATGAAAAACTGTTTTTT.

The V gene is TRBV6-1, the J gene TRBJ2-1; D is uncertain. The CDR3 spans 16 residues. The V end lost 0 bases, the J end lost 5 bases, and 14 bases lay between the germline ends. Germline-derived CDR1 and CDR2 are MNHNS and SASEGT. This chain's CDR3 is CASSEARRVLNNEQFF. CDR3 sequence (DNA): TGTGCCAGCAGTGAAGCGCGCCGGGTCCTTAACAATGAGCAGTTCTTC.

The genes are TRBV7-2 and TRBJ2-3, with TRBD1 as a possible D gene (6 bases). In germline, CDR1 is SGHTA, CDR2 FQGNSA. The ends were cut back, 1 base at V and 0 bases at J, with 20 bases in the middle. This CDR3 comprises 19 residues. CDR3 residues: CASSLERLGAGFSTDTQYF. Written as DNA, the CDR3 is TGTGCCAGCAGCTTAGAGAGGCTGGGGGCTGGATTTAGCACAGATACGCAGTATTTT.

This chain joins TRBV29-1 and TRBJ1-2, with 7 bases lining up with TRBD1. CDR1 is SQVTM, CDR2 ANQGSEA, per germline. V shed 5 bases, J shed 4 bases, and the junction held 7 bases outside the gene matches. This CDR3 has 13 residues. The CDR3 region has the DNA TGCAGCGTTTCCGGGGACAGCAGCTATGGCTACACCTTC. Its translation: CSVSGDSSYGYTF.

The rearrangement links TRBV7-2 to TRBJ2-7; 12 bases fit TRBD2. Unmatched junction bases numbered 2, after V lost 1 base and J lost 4 bases. The CDR3 contains 15 residues. Per the germline V gene, CDR1 is SGHTA and CDR2 is FQGNSA. The DNA for the CDR3 is TGTGCCAGCAGCTTAGGCCTAGCGGGGGGGTACGAGCAGTACTTC. This codes for CASSLGLAGGYEQYF.

The chain recombines TRBV5-1 with TRBJ2-3; D is undetermined. Per germline, CDR1 SGHRS and CDR2 YFSETQ. V lost 0 bases and J lost 6, with 20 bases in between. The CDR3 runs 17 residues. CDR3 DNA sequence: TGCGCCAGCAGCTTGGCTGGTGCGACTCAGGTTTCGGATACGCAGTATTTT. It yields the protein CASSLAGATQVSDTQYF. Drawing the rest from reference TRBV5-1 and TRBJ2-3, the complete variable domain is KAGVTQTPRYLIKTRGQQVTLSCSPISGHRSVSWYQQTPGQGLQFLFEYFSETQRNKGNFPGRFSGRQFSNSRSEMNVSTLELGDSALYLCASSLAGATQVSDTQYFGPGTRLTVL.

J is TRBJ1-1 and V is TRBV3-1 (or the pseudogene TRBV3-2), with D hard to call. The CDR3 sequence is 13 residues long. CDR1 is LGHDT, CDR2 YNNKEL, per germline (reference sequence). Deletions cut 10 bases from V and 4 bases from J, with 16 bases between. CDR3 sequence reads: CATHSAAGTEAFF. In DNA, the CDR3 is TGTGCCACCCACTCCGCGGCGGGCACTGAAGCTTTCTTT.

The CDR3 bases are TGTGCCAGCAGCTTGTGGGGGGCCGGCACTGAAGCTTTCTTT. Its protein is CASSLWGAGTEAFF. The chain is built from TRBV5-6 and TRBJ1-1, with D perhaps matching TRBD1 (6 bases). V was shortened by 1 base and J by 4 bases, with 11 bases between the two germline ends. The CDR3 sequence is 14 residues long. Germline CDR1 and CDR2: SGHDT and YYEEEE.

The genes are TRBV11-1 and TRBJ2-3; 9 bases match TRBD1. J gave up 4 bases and V 5 bases, and 10 bases lay outside the gene matches. CDR3 length: 16 residues. Germline CDR1 and CDR2: SGHAT and FQDESV (reference sequence). The chain's CDR3 is CASSRRTGERADTQYF. DNA for the CDR3: TGTGCCAGCAGCCGCCGGACAGGGGAGAGAGCAGATACGCAGTATTTT.

The V call is TRBV13, the J call TRBJ2-1; tentatively, D is TRBD1 (7 bases). V shed 1 base and J shed 6 bases, with 13 bases lying between them. CDR1 PRHDT and CDR2 FYEKMQ come from the germline V gene (reference sequence). The CDR3 runs 15 residues. Here the CDR3 reads CASSLVRGRGNEQFF. CDR3 in DNA: TGTGCCAGCAGCTTAGTGAGGGGGCGGGGCAATGAGCAGTTCTTC. Variable domain in full (rest from reference TRBV13 and TRBJ2-1): AAGVIQSPRHLIKEKRETATLKCYPIPRHDTVYWYQQGPGQDPQFLISFYEKMQSDKGSIPDRFSAQQFSDYHSELNMSSLELGDSALYFCASSLVRGRGNEQFFGPGTRLTVL.

This clone was seen once. This rearrangement joins TRBV11-3 to TRBJ1-1; D remains ambiguous. Germline loops: CDR1 SGHNT, CDR2 YENEEA. This CDR3 spans 14 amino acids. V dropped 0 bases and J dropped 4 bases, with 9 bases sitting between them. The CDR3 nucleotides are TGTGCCAGCAGCTTAGAACCGGTGGGCACTGAAGCTTTCTTT. Translating it yields CASSLEPVGTEAFF. The whole variable domain, filled in from reference TRBV11-3 and TRBJ1-1, reads EAGVVQSPRYKIIEKKQPVAFWCNPISGHNTLYWYLQNLGQGPELLIRYENEEAVDDSQLPKDRFSAERLKGVDSTLKIQPAELGDSAVYLCASSLEPVGTEAFFGQGTRLTVV.

The J gene is TRBJ2-5, the V gene TRBV20-1; no definite D call. The germline V gene encodes CDR1 DFQATT and CDR2 SNEGSKA (reference sequence). The CDR3 totals 11 residues. For the CDR3, the DNA is TGCAACATGGTCCAGGTCGAGACCCAGTACTTC. This encodes CNMVQVETQYF.

Here the CDR3 reads CASSQRGGQSGELFF. In DNA form, the CDR3 reads TGTGCCAGTAGCCAAAGGGGGGGCCAATCCGGGGAGCTGTTTTTT. The J gene is TRBJ2-2, the V gene TRBV19; weak D call: TRBD2 (7 bases). The CDR3 has 15 residues. V lost 6 bases, J lost 6 bases, and 17 bases lay in between. Germline CDR1 LNHDA, CDR2 SQIVND (reference sequence).

The chain combines TRBV2 with TRBJ2-1; the match to TRBD2 covers 12 bases. The CDR3 runs 15 residues. CDR1 and CDR2 (germline): SNHLY, FYNNEI. The trim removed 6 bases at V and 7 bases at J, leaving 7 bases unmatched. CDR3 coding DNA: TGTGCCAGCAGGGAGAGACTAGCGGGAGAGAATGAGCAGTTCTTC. This gives the protein CASRERLAGENEQFF.

The chain joins TRBV19 to TRBJ1-1; D is undetermined. Germline-derived CDR1 and CDR2 are LNHDA and SQIVND (reference sequence). With 2 bases removed from V and 8 bases from J, the gap between germline ends came to 15 bases. The CDR3 covers 14 residues. CDR3 nucleotide sequence: TGTGCCAGTAGTATATATGGAGAGGACCCCGAAGCTTTCTTT. Translated, it gives CASSIYGEDPEAFF.

The chain uses TRBV18 and TRBJ1-3, with 8 bases matching TRBD1. This CDR3 has 15 amino acids. With 1 base clipped from V and 9 bases from J, the junction kept 8 bases outside the gene matches. Germline V gene data show CDR1 as KGHSH and CDR2 as LQKENI. CDR3 region: CASSPQRQGATTIYF. CDR3 nucleotides: TGTGCCAGCTCACCACAGCGGCAGGGGGCTACCACCATATATTTT. Based on the CDR3 plus reference TRBV18 and TRBJ1-3, the full variable domain is NAGVMQNPRHLVRRRGQEARLRCSPMKGHSHVYWYRQLPEEGLKFMVYLQKENIIDESGMPKERFSAEFPKEGPSILRIQQVVRGDSAAYFCASSPQRQGATTIYFGEGSWLTVV.

This chain uses TRBV6-2 or TRBV6-3 with TRBJ2-7, with 10 bases fitting TRBD1. The CDR3 runs 15 residues. Trimming cost V 4 bases and J 2 bases; bases outside gene matches: 5. Per the germline V gene, CDR1 is MNHEY and CDR2 is SVGEGT. The CDR3 region is CASSSDRGLPYEQYF. CDR3 bases: TGTGCCAGCAGTTCAGACAGGGGGCTCCCCTACGAGCAGTACTTC.